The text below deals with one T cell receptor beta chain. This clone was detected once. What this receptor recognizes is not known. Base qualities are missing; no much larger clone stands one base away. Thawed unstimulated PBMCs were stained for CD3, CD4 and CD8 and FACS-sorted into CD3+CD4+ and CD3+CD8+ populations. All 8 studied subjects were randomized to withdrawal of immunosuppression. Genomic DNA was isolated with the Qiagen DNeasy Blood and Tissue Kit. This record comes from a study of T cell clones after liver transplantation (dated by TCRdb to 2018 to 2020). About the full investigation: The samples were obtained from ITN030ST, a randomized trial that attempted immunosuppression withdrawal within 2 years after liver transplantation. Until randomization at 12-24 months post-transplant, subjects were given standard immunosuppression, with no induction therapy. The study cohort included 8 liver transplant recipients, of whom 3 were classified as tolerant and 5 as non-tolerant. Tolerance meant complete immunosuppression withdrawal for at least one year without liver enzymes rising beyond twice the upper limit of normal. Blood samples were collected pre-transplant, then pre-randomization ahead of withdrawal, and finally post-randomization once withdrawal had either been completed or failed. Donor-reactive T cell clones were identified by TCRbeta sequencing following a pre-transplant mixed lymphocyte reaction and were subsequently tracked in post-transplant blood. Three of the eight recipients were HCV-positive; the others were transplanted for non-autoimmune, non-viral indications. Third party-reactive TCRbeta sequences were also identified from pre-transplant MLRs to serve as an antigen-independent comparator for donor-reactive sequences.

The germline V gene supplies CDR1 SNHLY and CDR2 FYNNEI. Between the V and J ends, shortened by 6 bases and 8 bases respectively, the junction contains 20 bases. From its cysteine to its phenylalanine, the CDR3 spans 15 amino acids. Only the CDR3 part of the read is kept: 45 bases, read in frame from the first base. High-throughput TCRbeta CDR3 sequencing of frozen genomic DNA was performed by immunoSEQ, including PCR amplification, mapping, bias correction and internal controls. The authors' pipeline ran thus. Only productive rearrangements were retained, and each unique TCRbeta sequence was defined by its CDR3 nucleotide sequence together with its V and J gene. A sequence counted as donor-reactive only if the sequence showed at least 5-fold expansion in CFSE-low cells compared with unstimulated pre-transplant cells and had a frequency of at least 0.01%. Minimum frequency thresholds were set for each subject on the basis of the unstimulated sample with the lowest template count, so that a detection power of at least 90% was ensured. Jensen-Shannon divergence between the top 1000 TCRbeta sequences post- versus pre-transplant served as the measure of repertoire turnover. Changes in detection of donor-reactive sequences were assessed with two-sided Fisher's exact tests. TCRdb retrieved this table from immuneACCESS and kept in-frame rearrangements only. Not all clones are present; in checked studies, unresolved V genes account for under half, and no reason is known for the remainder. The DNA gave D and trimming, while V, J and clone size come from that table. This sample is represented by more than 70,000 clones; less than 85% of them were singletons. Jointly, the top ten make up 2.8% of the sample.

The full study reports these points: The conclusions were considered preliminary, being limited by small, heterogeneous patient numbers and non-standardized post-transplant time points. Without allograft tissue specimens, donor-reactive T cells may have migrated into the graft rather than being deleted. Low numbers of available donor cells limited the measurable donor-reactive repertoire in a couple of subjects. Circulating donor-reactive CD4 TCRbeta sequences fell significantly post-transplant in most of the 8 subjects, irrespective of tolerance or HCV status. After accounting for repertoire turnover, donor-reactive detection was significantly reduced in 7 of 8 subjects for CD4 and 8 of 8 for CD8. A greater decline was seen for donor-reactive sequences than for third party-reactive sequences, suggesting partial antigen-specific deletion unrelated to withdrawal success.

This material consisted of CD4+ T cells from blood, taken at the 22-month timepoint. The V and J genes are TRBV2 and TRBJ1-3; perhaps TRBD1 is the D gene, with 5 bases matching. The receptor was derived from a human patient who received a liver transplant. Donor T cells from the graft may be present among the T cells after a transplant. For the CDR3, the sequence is CASRVYGGTAYTIYF. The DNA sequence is TGTGCCAGCAGGGTTTACGGGGGAACGGCGTACACCATATATTTT.